This T cell receptor (beta chain) was identified during a study of blood T cell repertoires in COVID-19. Study as a whole: The United States, Italy and Spain supplied acute and convalescent COVID-19 samples. T cells, B-cell-depleted T cells, or PBMCs provided the cDNA or gDNA that served as material.

Cohorts were assigned according to the clinical history that participants reported. Donors of Cohort 3 who recovered were those that had two negative PCRs, clearance, or symptom resolution. Germline CDR1 and CDR2: SGHVS and FQNEAQ. V lost 1 base to trimming and J lost 0 bases, with 7 bases between them. The CDR3 is made up of 16 amino acids. TCRdb keeps only in-frame clones here, not all; method: immunoSEQ multiplex PCR. Of about 64,000 clones listed, around 90% are singletons. The rearrangement uses TRBV7-8 and TRBJ2-6; D might be TRBD2 (6 bases). The sequence came from a woman aged 40 to 50 who had recovered from COVID-19. Sequenced: PBMCs or T cells enriched from blood (not recorded which). CDR3 sequence reads: CASSLVGGSGANVLTF. Written as DNA, the CDR3 is TGTGCCAGCAGCTTAGTCGGGGGCTCTGGGGCCAACGTCCTGACTTTC.